The table lists the clone carrying this T cell receptor (beta chain) with a few counts. The ends lost 0 bases at V and 5 bases at J; junction bases unmatched: 11. CDR1 and CDR2 (germline): SNHLY, FYNNEI. The CDR3 loop spans 18 amino acids. The sample belongs to a study of CD8 T cells in ankylosing spondylitis. TCRdb reanalysed the 5' RACE reads using MiXCR and keeps one entry per CDR3 protein. Among about 220,000 distinct CDR3 sequences listed, 10% to 13% were seen once. The source is a male donor with ankylosing spondylitis or in good health (not recorded which). This rearrangement joins TRBV2 to TRBJ2-2; 8 bases are a match to TRBD2. The sequencing input was blood, either unsorted or a sorted T cell fraction (not recorded which). The CDR3 sequence is CASSEAPLAGTGTGELFF. Here the CDR3 DNA reads TGTGCCAGCAGTGAAGCGCCTTTAGCGGGGACGGGGACCGGGGAGCTGTTTTTT.